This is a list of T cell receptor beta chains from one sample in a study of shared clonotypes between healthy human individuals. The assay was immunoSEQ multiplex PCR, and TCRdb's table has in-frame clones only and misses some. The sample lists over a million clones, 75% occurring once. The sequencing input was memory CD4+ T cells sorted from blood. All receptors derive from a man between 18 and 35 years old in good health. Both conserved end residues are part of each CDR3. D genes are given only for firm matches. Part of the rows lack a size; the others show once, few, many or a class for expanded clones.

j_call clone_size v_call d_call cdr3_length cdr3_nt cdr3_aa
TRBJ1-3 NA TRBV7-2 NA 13 TGTGCCAGCAGCTTAGGGCAGGGAGACACCATATATTTT CASSLGQGDTIYF
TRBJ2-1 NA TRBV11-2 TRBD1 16 TGTGCCAGCAGCTTAGGAGGGGGCCTATCCTACAATGAGCAGTTCTTC CASSLGGGLSYNEQFF
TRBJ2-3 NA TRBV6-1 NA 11 TGTGCCAGCAGTGGGGGTAATACGCAGTATTTT CASSGGNTQYF
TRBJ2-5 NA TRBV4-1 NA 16 TGCGCCAGCAGCCATCCCGAGGGGGTTTTCGCAGAGACCCAGTACTTC CASSHPEGVFAETQYF
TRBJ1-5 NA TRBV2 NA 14 TGTGCCAGCAGTTCAGGACAGATTAATCAGCCCCAGCATTTT CASSSGQINQPQHF
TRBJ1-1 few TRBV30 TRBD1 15 TGTGCCTGGAGTGTACTGGACAGGGTTTACGCTGAAGCTTTCTTT CAWSVLDRVYAEAFF
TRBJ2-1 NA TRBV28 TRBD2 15 TGTGCCAGCAGTTTAGCGGGGGGCACATACAATGAGCAGTTCTTC CASSLAGGTYNEQFF
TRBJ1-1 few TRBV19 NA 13 TGTGCCAGTAGTATTCAACAGAACACTGAAGCTTTCTTT CASSIQQNTEAFF
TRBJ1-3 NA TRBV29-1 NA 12 TGCAGCCTTACGGACTCTGGAAACACCATATATTTT CSLTDSGNTIYF
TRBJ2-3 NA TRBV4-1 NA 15 TGCGCCAGCAGCCAAACGGGGGTTTACACAGATACGCAGTATTTT CASSQTGVYTDTQYF
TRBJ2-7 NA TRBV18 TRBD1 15 TGTGCCAGCTCACCTCAGACAGGGGGTAGCGACGAGCAGTACTTC CASSPQTGGSDEQYF
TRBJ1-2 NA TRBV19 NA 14 TGTGCCAGTAGTAACCGCCACGGGTACTATGGCTACACCTTC CASSNRHGYYGYTF
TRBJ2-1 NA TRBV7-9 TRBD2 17 TGTGCCAGCAGCTTAGCCCCAGCGGGAGTATTTGGAAATGAGCAGTTCTTC CASSLAPAGVFGNEQFF
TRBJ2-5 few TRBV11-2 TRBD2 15 TGTGCCAGCACCGTACAGCGGGGGCCCCAAGAGACCCAGTACTTC CASTVQRGPQETQYF
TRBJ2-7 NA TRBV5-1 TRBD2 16 TGCGCCAGCAGCGACCGACTAGCGGGAGCTTCCTACGAGCAGTACTTC CASSDRLAGASYEQYF
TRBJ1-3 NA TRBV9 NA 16 TGTGCCAGCAGCGGGGGGCTTCTTTTCTCTGGAAACACCATATATTTT CASSGGLLFSGNTIYF
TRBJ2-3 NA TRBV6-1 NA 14 TGTGCCAGCAGGGTCGAGACAAAGGCATATACGCAGTATTTT CASRVETKAYTQYF
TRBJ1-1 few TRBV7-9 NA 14 TGTGCCAGCAGCCGAAAGGGAGGGGGCACTGAAGCTTTCTTT CASSRKGGGTEAFF
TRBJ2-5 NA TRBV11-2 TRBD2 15 TGTGCCAGCAGCCGACTAGCGGGGGGGCAGGAGACCCAGTACTTC CASSRLAGGQETQYF
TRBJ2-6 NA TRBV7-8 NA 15 TGTGCCAGCAGCCCGAGGTCTTCTGGGGCCAACGTCCTGACTTTC CASSPRSSGANVLTF
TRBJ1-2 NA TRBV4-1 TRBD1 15 TGCGCCAGCAGGAATCCGGGACAGGGGAGTTCTGGCTACACCTTC CASRNPGQGSSGYTF
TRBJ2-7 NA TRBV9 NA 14 TGTGCCAGCAGCGGGGGGGACGGCCCCTACGAGCAGTACTTC CASSGGDGPYEQYF
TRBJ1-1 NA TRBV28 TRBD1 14 TGTGCCAGCCATACGACAGGGCACAACACTGAAGCTTTCTTT CASHTTGHNTEAFF
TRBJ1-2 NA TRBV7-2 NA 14 TGTGCCAGCAGCTTAGTCGCAGATAACTATGGCTACACCTTC CASSLVADNYGYTF
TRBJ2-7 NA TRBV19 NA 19 TGTGCCAGTATCCCCTCCGTGGGACAGACTACTTGGAGGGCCTACGAGCAGTACTTC CASIPSVGQTTWRAYEQYF
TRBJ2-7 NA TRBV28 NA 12 TGTGCCAGCAGTTCCCCGCAGAACGAGCAGTACTTC CASSSPQNEQYF
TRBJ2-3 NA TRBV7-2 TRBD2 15 TGTGCCAGCAGTCCGGGACTAGCAATCACAGATACGCAGTATTTT CASSPGLAITDTQYF